These 14 T cell receptor beta chains were sequenced from one sample in a study of blood T cell repertoires in COVID-19. Generated by immunoSEQ multiplex PCR, the TCRdb table keeps only in-frame clones and is missing some. The repertoire has around 300,000 clones, approximately 86% of them found once; the top ten carry approximately 2%. Sequencing was performed on peripheral blood. Receptors originate from a woman in her 30s who had recovered from COVID-19.

This clone came up a few times. Because the CDR3's place on the DNA is in doubt, the DNA is left out and the CDR3 is given as listed by TCRdb. The chain carries TRBV27 and TRBJ2-2; the table's D call, TRBD2, was not checked against the DNA. Per germline, CDR1 MNHEY and CDR2 SMNVEV (reference sequence). The CDR3 is 15 amino acids in total, end residues counted. CDR3 loop: CASSSSDFHTGELFF.

J is TRBJ2-1 and V is TRBV5-1; 11 bases line up with TRBD2. This CDR3 is 15 amino acids long. The ends lost 2 bases at V and 7 bases at J; junction bases unmatched: 5. CDR1 SGHRS and CDR2 YFSETQ come from the germline V gene. CDR3 sequence: CASSLLAGDQNEQFF. In DNA, the CDR3 is TGCGCCAGCAGCTTACTAGCGGGAGACCAAAATGAGCAGTTCTTC.

This clone was observed a few times. This chain uses TRBV4-2 with TRBJ2-3, with 11 positions matching TRBD2. The CDR3 is made up of 17 amino acids. Per the germline V gene, CDR1 is LGHNA and CDR2 is YNFKEQ. The ends lost 4 bases at V and 1 base at J; junction bases unmatched: 7. The CDR3 is CASSRVIAGGGTDTQYF. The CDR3 DNA reads TGTGCCAGCAGCCGGGTGATAGCGGGAGGGGGCACAGATACGCAGTATTTT.

The chain recombines TRBV30 with TRBJ1-2; D unresolved. V was cut by 3 bases and J by 8 bases, with 10 bases left in between. This CDR3 has 11 amino acids. Germline CDR1 is GTSNPN and CDR2 is SVGIG (reference sequence). The CDR3 nucleotides are TGTGCCTGGAGCGTCACGGAGGGCTACACCTTC. Amino acids: CAWSVTEGYTF.

DNA for the CDR3: TGCAGTGCTAGTAAGGCGGGAGCGGTTGAGACCCAGTACTTC. It specifies CSASKAGAVETQYF. The rearrangement uses TRBV20-1 and TRBJ2-5, with 7 bases identical to TRBD2. Germline loops: CDR1 DFQATT, CDR2 SNEGSKA (reference sequence). The V and J ends lost 3 bases and 5 bases, in that order; junction bases with no gene match: 9. This CDR3 is built from 14 residues.

The V and J genes are TRBV6-5 and TRBJ2-3, with D tentatively TRBD2 (5 bases). With 11 bases removed from V and 2 bases from J, the gap between germline ends came to 11 bases. The CDR3 is 12 residues long. Germline V gene data show CDR1 as MNHEY and CDR2 as SVGAGI. In DNA form, the CDR3 reads TGTGCCGCCTGGACTTTCACAGATACGCAGTATTTT. Translation gives CAAWTFTDTQYF.

V gene TRBV4-1 combines with J gene TRBJ2-1; 10 positions match TRBD1. This CDR3 has 16 amino acids. V lost 8 bases to trimming and J lost 7 bases; unmatched junction nucleotides: 14. Germline lookup yields CDR1 MGHRA and CDR2 YSYEKL. CDR3 DNA sequence: TGCGCCAGCCGACCAGGGGGACAGGGGATGAGGAATGAGCAGTTCTTC. Its protein product is CASRPGGQGMRNEQFF.

The gene calls are TRBV19 and TRBJ2-2; D is uncertain. There are 12 residues in the CDR3. V was shortened by 4 bases and J by 6 bases, with 6 bases between the two germline ends. The germline gives CDR1 LNHDA, CDR2 SQIVND (reference sequence). CDR3: CASSNIAGELFF. The CDR3 DNA reads as TGTGCCAGTAGTAATATCGCCGGGGAGCTGTTTTTT.

J is TRBJ2-5 and V is TRBV9, with D tentatively TRBD1 (5 bases). The CDR3 has 14 residues. The V end was cut by 7 bases, the J end by 2 bases, with 15 bases between. CDR1 is SGDLS and CDR2 is YYNGEE in the germline V gene. In DNA form, the CDR3 reads TGTGCCAGCCCCAATAGGACAACTCAAGAGACCCAGTACTTC. Protein sequence: CASPNRTTQETQYF. Combining the CDR3 with reference TRBV9 and TRBJ2-5 gives the whole variable domain DSGVTQTPKHLITATGQRVTLRCSPRSGDLSVYWYQQSLDQGLQFLIQYYNGEERAKGNILERFSAQQFPDLHSELNLSSLELGDSALYFCASPNRTTQETQYFGPGTRLLVL.

The chain links TRBV11-2 to TRBJ2-3; possible D gene TRBD2, 6 bases. Germline V gene data show CDR1 as SGHAT and CDR2 as FQNNGV. Trimming shortened V by 1 base and J by 5 bases, and 10 bases separated the two germline ends. This CDR3 region has 14 residues. CDR3 in amino acids: CASSLVGGKDTQYF. The CDR3 nucleotides are TGTGCCAGCAGCTTAGTCGGAGGGAAAGATACGCAGTATTTT. Full variable domain (missing parts from reference TRBV11-2 and TRBJ2-3): EAGVAQSPRYKIIEKRQSVAFWCNPISGHATLYWYQQILGQGPKLLIQFQNNGVVDDSQLPKDRFSAERLKGVDSTLKIQPAKLEDSAVYLCASSLVGGKDTQYFGPGTRLTVL.

The chain carries TRBV4-2 and TRBJ1-6, with no clear D. The CDR3 length is 14 residues. Trimming took 1 base from V and 5 from J, leaving 6 bases between them. Per germline, CDR1 LGHNA and CDR2 YNFKEQ. DNA of the CDR3: TGTGCCAGCAGCCAAGGCACAGATAATTCACCCCTCCACTTT. Its protein is CASSQGTDNSPLHF.

V usage is TRBV25-1 and J usage is TRBJ1-2; 9 nucleotides line up with TRBD1. Germline CDR1 MGHDK, CDR2 SYGVNS. The CDR3 contains 13 residues. V lost 11 bases and J lost 6; bases outside the gene matches: 10. The CDR3 nucleotides read TGTGCCTCGGAGGGACAGGGTAGGGATGGCTACACCTTC. Amino acids: CASEGQGRDGYTF.

The V call is TRBV11-2, the J call TRBJ1-1; D call uncertain. Trimming took 4 bases from V and 5 from J, leaving 14 bases between them. Per germline, CDR1 SGHAT and CDR2 FQNNGV. The CDR3 covers 14 residues. CDR3 residues: CASSSQIPGTEAFF. As DNA, the CDR3 is TGTGCCAGCAGCTCTCAGATCCCCGGGACTGAAGCTTTCTTT.

Only a few counts were recorded for this clone. The chain has TRBV6-6 and TRBJ1-2; 10 nucleotides line up with TRBD1. The CDR3 totals 14 residues. Per the germline V gene, CDR1 is MNHNY and CDR2 is SVGAGI (reference sequence). V trimming: 8 bases; J trimming: 3 bases; junction bases outside the gene matches: 6. CDR3 nucleotide sequence: TGTGCCAGCGTTCCAGGACAGGGGGACTATGGCTACACCTTC. Encoded protein: CASVPGQGDYGYTF.